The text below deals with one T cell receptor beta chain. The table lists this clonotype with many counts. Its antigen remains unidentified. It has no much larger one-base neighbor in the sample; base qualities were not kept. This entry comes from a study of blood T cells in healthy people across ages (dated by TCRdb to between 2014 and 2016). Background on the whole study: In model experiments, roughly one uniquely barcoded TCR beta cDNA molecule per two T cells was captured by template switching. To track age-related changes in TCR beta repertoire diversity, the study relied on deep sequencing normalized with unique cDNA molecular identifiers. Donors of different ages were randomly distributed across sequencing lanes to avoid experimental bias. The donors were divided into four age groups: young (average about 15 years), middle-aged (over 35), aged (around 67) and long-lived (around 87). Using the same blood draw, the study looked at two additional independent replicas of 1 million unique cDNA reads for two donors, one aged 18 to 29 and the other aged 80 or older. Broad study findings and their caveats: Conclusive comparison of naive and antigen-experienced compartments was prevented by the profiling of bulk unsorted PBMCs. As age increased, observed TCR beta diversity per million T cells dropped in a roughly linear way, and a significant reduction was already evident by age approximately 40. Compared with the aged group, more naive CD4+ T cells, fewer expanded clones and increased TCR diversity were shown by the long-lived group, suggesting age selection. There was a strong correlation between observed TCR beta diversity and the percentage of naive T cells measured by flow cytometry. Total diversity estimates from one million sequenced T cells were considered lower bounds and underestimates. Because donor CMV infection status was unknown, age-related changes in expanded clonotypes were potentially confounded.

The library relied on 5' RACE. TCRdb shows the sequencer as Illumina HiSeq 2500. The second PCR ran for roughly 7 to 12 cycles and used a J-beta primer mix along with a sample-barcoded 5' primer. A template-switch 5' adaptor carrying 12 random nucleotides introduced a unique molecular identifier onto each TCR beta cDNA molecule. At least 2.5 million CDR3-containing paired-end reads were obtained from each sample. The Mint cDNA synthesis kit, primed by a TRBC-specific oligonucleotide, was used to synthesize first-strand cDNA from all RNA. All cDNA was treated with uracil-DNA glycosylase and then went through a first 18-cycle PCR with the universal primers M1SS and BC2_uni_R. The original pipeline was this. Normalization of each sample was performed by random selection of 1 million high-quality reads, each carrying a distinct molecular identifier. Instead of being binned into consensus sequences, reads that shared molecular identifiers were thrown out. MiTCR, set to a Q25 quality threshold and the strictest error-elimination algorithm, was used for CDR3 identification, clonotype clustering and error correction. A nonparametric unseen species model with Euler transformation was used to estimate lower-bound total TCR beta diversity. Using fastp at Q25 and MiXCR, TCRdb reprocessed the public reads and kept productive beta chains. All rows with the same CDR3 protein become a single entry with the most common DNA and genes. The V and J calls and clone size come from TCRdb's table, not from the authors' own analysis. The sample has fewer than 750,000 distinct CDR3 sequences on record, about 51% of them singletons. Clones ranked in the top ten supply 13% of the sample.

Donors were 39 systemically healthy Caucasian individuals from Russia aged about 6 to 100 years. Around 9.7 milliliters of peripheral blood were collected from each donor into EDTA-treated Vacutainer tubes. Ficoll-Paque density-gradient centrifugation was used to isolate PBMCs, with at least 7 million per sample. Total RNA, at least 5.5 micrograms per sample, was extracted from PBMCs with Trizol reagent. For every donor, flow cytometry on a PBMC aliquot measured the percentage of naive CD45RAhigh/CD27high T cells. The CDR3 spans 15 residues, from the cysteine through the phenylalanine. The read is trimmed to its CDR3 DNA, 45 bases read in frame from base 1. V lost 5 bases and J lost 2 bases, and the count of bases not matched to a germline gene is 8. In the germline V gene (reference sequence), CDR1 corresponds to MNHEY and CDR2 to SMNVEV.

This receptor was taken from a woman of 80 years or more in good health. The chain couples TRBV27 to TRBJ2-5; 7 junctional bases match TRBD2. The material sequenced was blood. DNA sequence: TGTGCCAGCAGTCCCCCGGGGGGACTTCAAGAGACCCAGTACTTC. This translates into CASSPPGGLQETQYF.